This is a list of T cell receptor beta chains from one sample in a study of blood T cell repertoires in COVID-19. TCRdb keeps only in-frame clones here, not all; method: immunoSEQ multiplex PCR. Of approximately 330,000 clones in the sample, 80% to 90% are singletons; the top ten hold approximately 9.4%. Sequencing was performed on peripheral blood. The receptors originated from a man younger than 40 with COVID-19, enrolled during active disease. CDR3s include the opening cysteine and the closing phenylalanine or tryptophan. D genes are given only for firm matches. Expanded clones are given a class, and other clones once, few, many or no size at all.

v_call	d_call	clone_size	j_call	cdr3_nt	cdr3_aa
TRBV4-2	TRBD2	NA	TRBJ2-2	TGTGCCAGCAGCCAAGAAGTTACTAGCGGGGGGAGCACCGGGGAGCTGTTTTTT	CASSQEVTSGGSTGELFF
TRBV27	TRBD2	NA	TRBJ2-1	TGTGCCAGCGTCCTTCGAACTAGCGGGAGTTGGAATGAGCAGTTCTTC	CASVLRTSGSWNEQFF
TRBV10-3	TRBD1	NA	TRBJ1-2	TGTGCCTTATGGGACAGGAACTATGGCTACACCTTC	CALWDRNYGYTF
TRBV7-6	NA	NA	TRBJ1-1	TGTGCCAGCAGCTTACTTAACACTGAAGCTTTCTTT	CASSLLNTEAFF
TRBV20-1	TRBD1	NA	TRBJ1-4	TGCAGTGCTAGTAACAGGGGGACTAATGAAAAACTGTTTTTT	CSASNRGTNEKLFF
TRBV6-5	TRBD1	NA	TRBJ1-2	TGTGCCAGCAGGTCCTCGACAGGGCTTCTGGGGCAATACACCTTC	CASRSSTGLLGQYTF
TRBV5-1	TRBD1	NA	TRBJ1-1	TGCGCCAGCAGCTTGGTGAGGGGGCGGTTGAACACTGAAGCTTTCTTT	CASSLVRGRLNTEAFF
TRBV6-5	NA	NA	TRBJ2-7	TGTGCCAGCAGTTACTCGTCTATCGGGGGGCCCTACGAGCAGTACTTC	CASSYSSIGGPYEQYF
TRBV7-2	TRBD1	NA	TRBJ2-3	TGTGCCAGCAGCACGCGGACAGGGGGCAGGGATACGCAGTATTTT	CASSTRTGGRDTQYF
TRBV19	NA	NA	TRBJ1-2	TGTGCCAGTAGTATCGCTCGACATCACCTGGAAGGCTACACCTTC	CASSIARHHLEGYTF
TRBV5-1	TRBD1	NA	TRBJ1-1	TGCGCCAGCAGCCCCGGGACAGGGTGGACTGAAGCTTTCTTT	CASSPGTGWTEAFF
TRBV2	NA	NA	TRBJ2-7	TGTGCCAGCAGTGGGACAGCTTACGAGCAGTACTTC	CASSGTAYEQYF
TRBV7-3	TRBD2	NA	TRBJ2-1	TGTGCCAGCAGCCGGGACTATTTTGGCAATGAGCAGTTCTTC	CASSRDYFGNEQFF
TRBV2	NA	NA	TRBJ1-1	TGTGCCAGCAGTGAAGGGGCGATCGCCACTGAAGCTTTCTTT	CASSEGAIATEAFF
TRBV3-1/TRBV3-2	NA	NA	TRBJ1-4	TGTGCCAGCAGCCAAGCCCACTACAAACTGTTTTTT	CASSQAHYKLFF
TRBV6-5	NA	NA	TRBJ1-3	TGTGCCAGCACAGGGGACCTCTCTGGAAACACCATATATTTT	CASTGDLSGNTIYF
TRBV18	NA	once	TRBJ1-1	TGTGCCAGCTCACCACCAACCGGTTTGAACACTGAAGCTTTCTTT	CASSPPTGLNTEAFF
TRBV11-3	NA	NA	TRBJ2-1	TGTGCCAGCAGCTTAATACAGGGCAATGAGCAGTTCTTC	CASSLIQGNEQFF
TRBV6-5	NA	NA	TRBJ1-3	TGTGCCAGCAGTTACTTCGGGGGGGCGTCTGGAAACACCATATATTTT	CASSYFGGASGNTIYF
TRBV3-1/TRBV3-2	TRBD2	NA	TRBJ2-2	TGTGCCAGCAGCCAAGGTCCCGGGGGGGCCACCGGGGAGCTGTTTTTT	CASSQGPGGATGELFF
TRBV15	NA	NA	TRBJ1-5	TGTGCCACCAGCAGAGTAGTCGGTAATAGCAATCAGCCCCAGCATTTT	CATSRVVGNSNQPQHF
TRBV28	NA	NA	TRBJ2-2	TGTGCCATTACATCCCCGGGTGGGCTGTTTTTT	CAITSPGGLFF
TRBV6-5	TRBD1	NA	TRBJ1-6	TGTGCCAGCAGTTACTCTCCGGGACAGGGCGGCTCACCCCTCCACTTT	CASSYSPGQGGSPLHF
TRBV2	NA	once	TRBJ1-1	TGTGCCAGCACTTACTCTGAAGCTTTCTTT	CASTYSEAFF
TRBV5-4	NA	NA	TRBJ1-2	TGTGCCAGCAGCTTGGCCGTGGGGGGGAACCCGGAAGGCTACACCTTC	CASSLAVGGNPEGYTF
TRBV7-2	NA	NA	TRBJ1-4	TGTGCCAGCAGGTCATACGGGGGGGAAGATGAAAAACTGTTTTTT	CASRSYGGEDEKLFF
TRBV5-1	TRBD1	NA	TRBJ1-1	TGCGCCAGCAGCGCACAGACAGGGGTGAACACTGAAGCTTTCTTT	CASSAQTGVNTEAFF
TRBV25-1	NA	NA	TRBJ2-7	TGTGCCAGCAGTTCCCAGGATACCTACGAGCAGTACTTC	CASSSQDTYEQYF
TRBV28	NA	NA	TRBJ2-5	TGTGCCAGCAGTAATCGGACACCTCGTGAAGAGACCCAGTACTTC	CASSNRTPREETQYF
TRBV30	TRBD2	few	TRBJ2-5	TGTGCCTGGCGTCTGGGACTAGGTTCCGAGACCCAGTACTTC	CAWRLGLGSETQYF
TRBV3-1/TRBV3-2	NA	NA	TRBJ2-7	TGTGCCAGCAGCCAAGAAGGGGTCCACGAGCAGTACTTC	CASSQEGVHEQYF
TRBV4-2	NA	NA	TRBJ2-3	TGTGCCAGCAGCCAAGACGTGGGAGGCGGGGATACGCAGTATTTT	CASSQDVGGGDTQYF
TRBV24-1	TRBD1	once	TRBJ2-2	TGTGCCACCAGTGATCCCCTGGTTAGGGGACAGGGGCGGGCCGGGGAGCTGTTTTTT	CATSDPLVRGQGRAGELFF
TRBV28	NA	NA	TRBJ1-4	TGTGCCAGCAGTTTATACCAGGGACTAGCAACTAATGAAAAACTGTTTTTT	CASSLYQGLATNEKLFF
TRBV5-1	TRBD2	NA	TRBJ2-3	TGCGCCAGCAGCTTGACCGGGAGGACGGATACGCAGTATTTT	CASSLTGRTDTQYF
TRBV7-6	NA	NA	TRBJ1-1	TGTGCCAGCAGCTTAGCGCCGGGAATGGTTGCTGAAGCTTTCTTT	CASSLAPGMVAEAFF
TRBV5-1	TRBD1	NA	TRBJ2-7	TGCGCCAGCAGCCCCGGGACAGGGTACTACGAGCAGTACTTC	CASSPGTGYYEQYF
TRBV30	TRBD2	NA	TRBJ2-7	TGTGCCTGGGCCCGCGGGACTAGCGGGAACTACGAGCAGTACTTC	CAWARGTSGNYEQYF
TRBV5-4	NA	NA	TRBJ2-2	TGTGCCAGCATCGGCGGGGAGGACACCGGGGAGCTGTTTTTT	CASIGGEDTGELFF
TRBV25-1	NA	NA	TRBJ2-7	TGTGCCAGCAGTGAATTTCGCGGCCAGACCTACGAGCAGTACTTC	CASSEFRGQTYEQYF
TRBV6-2/TRBV6-3	NA	NA	TRBJ2-7	TGTGCCAGCAGTTCTACAGGGTCCTACGAGCAGTACTTC	CASSSTGSYEQYF
TRBV19	NA	NA	TRBJ2-2	TGTGCCAGTAGTACCAGCTGGGAGGCCGGGGAGCTGTTTTTT	CASSTSWEAGELFF
TRBV6-6	NA	NA	TRBJ2-3	TGTGCCAGCAGTTCCATACTCACAGATACGCAGTATTTT	CASSSILTDTQYF